This T cell receptor (beta chain) appears in the sequencing data of a study of T cell responses to AZD1222 COVID-19 vaccine. Timing groups of about 4 and about 12 weeks for second doses were pooled. Study observations and caveats: Regions 160-218 and 743-854 held dominance among vaccine-associated CD4 TCRs, which spanned spike. Unmutated variant regions are reportedly targeted by nearly half of spike-specific TCRs. Donor demographics were predominantly white British with a female majority; clonal diversity may be underestimated.

V was shortened by 5 bases and J by 2 bases, with 15 bases between the two germline ends. The length of the CDR3 is 15 residues. Germline CDR1 reads SGHVS; CDR2 reads FQNEAQ. Using immunoSEQ multiplex PCR, the repertoire was profiled, and TCRdb retains in-frame clones only, with some absent. The table has tens of thousands of clones, approximately 91% seen once. In this sample, this clone turned up a few times. The antigen remains undetermined. The chain combines TRBV7-8 with TRBJ1-2, with D possibly TRBD1 on 5 matching bases. This clonotype originated in an adult who received the AZD1222 COVID-19 vaccine. Sequencing used peripheral blood, obtained 28 days after the second AZD1222 dose. The CDR3 is CASSPGTPGNYGYTF. CDR3 in DNA: TGTGCCAGCAGCCCCGGGACGCCCGGGAACTATGGCTACACCTTC.